These T cell receptor beta chains were read from a single sample in a study of shared T cell receptors in the human thymus. This table comes from immunoSEQ multiplex PCR, and its TCRdb copy is limited to in-frame clones, with some not included. Seen here are roughly 500,000 clones, about 80% observed once, and the top ten hold about 0.012%. These sequences were also reported in another study, on human thymus T cells.

Sequences were obtained from thymocytes. These receptors came from a boy under two years old with a congenital heart defect. Both conserved end residues are part of each CDR3. A D gene is named only where the DNA matches it firmly. Clone size is not always given. Where it is, it says once, few, many or a class for expanded clones.

clone size	J gene	V gene	D gene	CDR3 protein	CDR3 DNA
-	TRBJ2-1	TRBV4-3	TRBD2	CASSQGTRLAGRNEQFF	TGCGCCAGCAGCCAGGGAACAAGACTAGCGGGAAGGAATGAGCAGTTCTTC
-	TRBJ2-3	TRBV28	-	CASPPGGSVPDTQYF	TGTGCCAGCCCCCCCGGAGGGAGTGTCCCAGATACGCAGTATTTT
few	TRBJ1-2	TRBV5-1	-	CASSPGGPRTPTGYTF	TGCGCCAGCAGCCCCGGGGGACCTAGGACGCCAACTGGCTACACCTTC
-	TRBJ2-1	TRBV5-1	TRBD1	CASSLAGTGCWNEQFF	TGCGCCAGCAGCTTGGCCGGGACAGGGTGCTGGAATGAGCAGTTCTTC
-	TRBJ1-1	TRBV6-5	-	CASSELFPRTEAFF	TGTGCCAGCAGTGAACTCTTCCCGAGGACTGAAGCTTTCTTT
few	TRBJ1-2	TRBV4-2	TRBD1	CASSQDPWTGDYGYTF	TGTGCCAGCAGCCAAGACCCTTGGACAGGGGACTATGGCTACACCTTC
-	TRBJ2-3	TRBV30	TRBD2	CAWSFQRTSGITDTQYF	TGTGCCTGGAGTTTCCAACGGACTAGCGGGATCACAGATACGCAGTATTTT
-	TRBJ1-1	TRBV4-2	-	CASSQDPGGPEAFF	TGTGCCAGCAGCCAAGATCCCGGAGGACCTGAAGCTTTCTTT
-	TRBJ2-7	TRBV2	TRBD2	CASNPGGAHYEQYF	TGTGCCAGCAACCCGGGAGGGGCGCACTACGAGCAGTACTTC
-	TRBJ2-1	TRBV5-1	TRBD1	CASSPRTGVGFF	TGCGCCAGCAGCCCCCGGACAGGGGTTGGGTTCTTC
-	TRBJ1-1	TRBV28	-	CASRTLDGDGILNTEAFF	TGTGCCAGCAGGACCTTGGACGGGGATGGGATCCTGAACACTGAAGCTTTCTTT
-	TRBJ2-7	TRBV5-6	TRBD1	CASSGQDFSYEQYF	TGTGCCAGCAGCGGACAGGATTTCTCCTACGAGCAGTACTTC
few	TRBJ2-1	TRBV7-7	TRBD2	CASIPTGTSGGDRGEQFF	TGTGCTAGCATCCCGACAGGGACTAGCGGGGGAGATAGAGGTGAGCAGTTCTTC
-	TRBJ2-3	TRBV27	-	CASRRVPRWDSVSGTQYF	TGTGCCAGCCGTCGAGTACCACGTTGGGACTCAGTCAGTGGTACGCAGTATTTT
-	TRBJ2-5	TRBV4-1	TRBD2	CASSPSSSGLQETQYF	TGCGCCAGCAGCCCCTCTTCTAGCGGACTCCAAGAGACCCAGTACTTC
-	TRBJ2-1	TRBV4-2	-	CASSQGDFPQFF	TGTGCCAGCAGCCAAGGTGACTTCCCGCAGTTCTTC
-	TRBJ2-7	TRBV7-9	TRBD2	CASSPTGAGGPYEQYF	TGTGCCAGCAGCCCTACGGGGGCGGGAGGTCCCTACGAGCAGTACTTC
-	TRBJ2-7	TRBV4-3	-	CASSQKGQGLYEQYF	TGCGCCAGCAGCCAAAAGGGGCAGGGTCTCTACGAGCAGTACTTC
few	TRBJ2-2	TRBV5-6	TRBD1	CASREQGYTGELFF	TGTGCCAGCAGAGAACAGGGGTACACCGGGGAGCTGTTTTTT
once	TRBJ2-7	TRBV6-4	TRBD2	CASSPRGREVTLPYEQYF	TGTGCCAGCAGTCCCCGAGGGCGGGAGGTTACCCTGCCCTACGAGCAGTACTTC
-	TRBJ2-7	TRBV2	-	CASSEALLYEQYF	TGTGCCAGCAGTGAAGCCCTTCTCTACGAGCAGTACTTC
-	TRBJ2-5	TRBV11-2	-	CASSLLRVETQYF	TGTGCCAGCAGCTTACTTCGCGTGGAGACCCAGTACTTC
few	TRBJ2-7	TRBV29-1	-	CSVEDTAYEQYF	TGCAGCGTTGAGGACACGGCCTACGAGCAGTACTTC
-	TRBJ2-7	TRBV5-5	TRBD2	CASSPYGEAGTSGATYEQYF	TGTGCCAGCAGCCCCTACGGAGAGGCCGGGACTAGCGGAGCTACCTACGAGCAGTACTTC
-	TRBJ2-7	TRBV5-1	-	CASSLVASSREQYF	TGCGCCAGCAGCTTGGTTGCTAGCAGCCGCGAGCAGTACTTC
-	TRBJ2-1	TRBV27	TRBD2	CASSLLRESYNEQFF	TGTGCCAGCAGTTTATTGCGGGAGTCCTACAATGAGCAGTTCTTC
-	TRBJ2-7	TRBV11-2	-	CASSPRDSGNYEQYF	TGTGCCAGCAGCCCGCGGGACAGTGGGAACTACGAGCAGTACTTC
-	TRBJ2-7	TRBV5-1	-	CASSWRRDEQYF	TGCGCCAGCAGCTGGCGGAGGGACGAGCAGTACTTC
-	TRBJ2-5	TRBV12-5	TRBD2	CASGLVLSGLGQETQYF	TGTGCTAGTGGTTTGGTACTTAGCGGGTTGGGTCAAGAGACCCAGTACTTC
once	TRBJ2-1	TRBV20-1	-	CSAGSWDEQFF	TGCAGTGCGGGCAGTTGGGATGAGCAGTTCTTC
-	TRBJ2-5	TRBV9	TRBD2	CASSVSSGSIETQYF	TGTGCCAGCAGCGTATCCAGCGGGAGTATCGAGACCCAGTACTTC
-	TRBJ2-7	TRBV6-4	TRBD1	CASSSTGDLRKQYF	TGTGCCAGCAGTTCCACAGGGGACCTACGCAAGCAGTACTTC
-	TRBJ2-7	TRBV30	TRBD1	CAWSPPWDRVYEQYF	TGTGCCTGGAGTCCCCCATGGGACAGGGTCTACGAGCAGTACTTC
-	TRBJ1-2	TRBV21-1	-	CASSKKDPGGSGYTF	TGTGCCAGCAGCAAAAAGGATCCAGGGGGTAGTGGCTACACCTTC
-	TRBJ2-3	TRBV28	-	CASTLRDSPSTDTQYF	TGTGCCAGCACTCTGCGGGACAGCCCTAGCACAGATACGCAGTATTTT
-	TRBJ2-5	TRBV5-1	TRBD2	CASSRTSGRASGRTQYF	TGCGCCAGCAGCCGTACTAGCGGGAGGGCCTCGGGCCGGACCCAGTACTTC
once	TRBJ2-7	TRBV7-9	-	CASSLGGATYEQYF	TGTGCCAGCAGCTTGGGCGGGGCCACCTACGAGCAGTACTTC
-	TRBJ2-1	TRBV4-1	TRBD2	CASSQDPAGPAGPYNEQFF	TGCGCCAGCAGCCAAGACCCCGCGGGGCCAGCGGGGCCGTACAATGAGCAGTTCTTC
-	TRBJ2-1	TRBV14	TRBD2	CASSQVPGREQWWYNEQFF	TGTGCCAGCAGCCAAGTCCCCGGGAGGGAACAATGGTGGTACAATGAGCAGTTCTTC
-	TRBJ2-2	TRBV6-4	TRBD1	CANGTGQHTGELFF	TGTGCCAACGGGACAGGCCAGCACACCGGGGAGCTGTTTTTT
few	TRBJ2-7	TRBV27	TRBD2	CASSLGLAGASYEQYF	TGTGCCAGCAGTTTGGGACTAGCGGGGGCCTCCTACGAGCAGTACTTC
-	TRBJ2-7	TRBV29-1	TRBD1	CSVEDVTGGHEQYF	TGCAGCGTTGAAGATGTCACAGGGGGCCACGAGCAGTACTTC
-	TRBJ1-4	TRBV11-2	TRBD1	CASSLPGQGRDEKLFF	TGTGCCAGCAGCTTGCCTGGACAGGGGAGAGACGAAAAACTGTTTTTT
-	TRBJ2-3	TRBV4-2	TRBD2	CASSQERGRTDTQYF	TGTGCCAGCAGCCAAGAGCGCGGGAGGACAGATACGCAGTATTTT
-	TRBJ2-5	TRBV19	TRBD1	CASSGQGWETQYF	TGTGCCAGTAGTGGACAGGGGTGGGAGACCCAGTACTTC
few	TRBJ2-2	TRBV10-3	-	CAISPGVNTGELFF	TGTGCCATCAGTCCCGGGGTGAACACCGGGGAGCTGTTTTTT
few	TRBJ2-1	TRBV4-3	-	CASSQILGAATYNEQFF	TGCGCCAGCAGCCAAATTCTTGGGGCCGCCACCTACAATGAGCAGTTCTTC
once	TRBJ2-7	TRBV27	TRBD1	CASRPAQGAGEQYF	TGTGCCAGCAGGCCGGCACAGGGGGCTGGCGAGCAGTACTTC
-	TRBJ2-7	TRBV27	-	CASSPLPSALREQYF	TGTGCCAGCAGCCCTCTCCCTAGCGCCCTCCGGGAGCAGTACTTC
-	TRBJ1-1	TRBV14	-	CASSQEKEGRGTEAFF	TGTGCCAGCAGCCAAGAAAAGGAGGGGAGGGGGACTGAAGCTTTCTTT
-	TRBJ1-2	TRBV29-1	-	CSVGGDYGYTF	TGCAGCGTTGGGGGGGACTATGGCTACACCTTC
-	TRBJ2-5	TRBV4-2	TRBD2	CASSQVAGGPQQTQYF	TGTGCCAGCAGCCAAGTGGCGGGAGGGCCACAACAGACCCAGTACTTC
-	TRBJ2-5	TRBV27	TRBD2	CASSPQGSGSGEQETQYF	TGTGCCAGCAGTCCTCAAGGTAGCGGGAGTGGGGAACAAGAGACCCAGTACTTC
-	TRBJ2-5	TRBV5-4	-	CASSFPSVATQETQYF	TGTGCCAGCAGCTTCCCTAGCGTCGCGACCCAAGAGACCCAGTACTTC
-	TRBJ2-7	TRBV5-1	-	CASSPYTSFPPPRGDPYEQYF	TGCGCCAGCAGCCCCTATACATCTTTTCCCCCACCTCGCGGGGACCCCTACGAGCAGTACTTC
-	TRBJ1-3	TRBV4-3	TRBD1	CASSQDWTGVGNTIYF	TGCGCCAGCAGCCAAGATTGGACAGGGGTCGGAAACACCATATATTTT
-	TRBJ2-5	TRBV29-1	TRBD1	CSARQGIQETQYF	TGCAGCGCCCGACAGGGAATTCAAGAGACCCAGTACTTC
-	TRBJ2-3	TRBV7-2	-	CASSPMTSTISTDTQYF	TGTGCCAGCAGCCCGATGACTTCCACAATTAGCACAGATACGCAGTATTTT
-	TRBJ2-1	TRBV11-2	-	CASSLGPPRVF	TGTGCCAGCAGCTTAGGGCCCCCGAGGGTCTTC
-	TRBJ1-1	TRBV19	-	CASSIARGGTEAFF	TGTGCCAGTAGTATAGCCAGGGGAGGGACTGAAGCTTTCTTT